The 16 T cell receptor beta chains below all came from one sample that was sequenced in a study of shared clonotypes between healthy human individuals. The table came from immunoSEQ multiplex PCR; TCRdb's copy has only in-frame clones and leaves some out. The data contain about 1.5 million clones, approximately 98% of them singletons. Material: naive CD4+ T cells sorted from blood. Subset of the sample: CD45RA+ positively selected. The receptor set was obtained from a man younger than 45 in good health.

Turning to this clone: Other DNA sequences of this sample code for an identical CDR3. The chain combines TRBV9 with TRBJ2-5, with D tentatively TRBD1 or TRBD2 (5 bases each). This CDR3 spans 13 amino acids. The germline V and J ends were trimmed by 4 bases and 5 bases, with 12 bases remaining between them. Germline V gene sequence: CDR1 SGDLS, CDR2 YYNGEE. The CDR3 protein is CASSRGVQETQYF. The CDR3 DNA reads TGTGCCAGCAGCAGGGGAGTCCAGGAGACCCAGTACTTC. Variable domain in full (rest from reference TRBV9 and TRBJ2-5): DSGVTQTPKHLITATGQRVTLRCSPRSGDLSVYWYQQSLDQGLQFLIQYYNGEERAKGNILERFSAQQFPDLHSELNLSSLELGDSALYFCASSRGVQETQYFGPGTRLLVL.

The V call is TRBV18, the J call TRBJ2-7, with 12 bases matching TRBD2. CDR3 length equals 17 residues. With 3 bases clipped from V and 6 bases from J, the junction kept 12 bases outside the gene matches. Looked up from germline, CDR1 is KGHSH and CDR2 is LQKENI. The CDR3 nucleotides are TGTGCCAGCTCACCTCCACCAGGTCTAGCGGGAGGGTTCGAGCAGTACTTC. Translated, it gives CASSPPPGLAGGFEQYF.

The rearrangement links TRBV29-1 to TRBJ2-1; D might be TRBD1 or TRBD2, each matching 5 bases. Deletions cut 5 bases from V and 7 bases from J, with 12 bases between. Germline V lookup: CDR1 SQVTM, CDR2 ANQGSEA. The CDR3 is made up of 12 amino acids. The CDR3 spells CSVTSGGNEQFF. In DNA, the CDR3 is TGCAGCGTTACAAGTGGGGGTAATGAGCAGTTCTTC.

This clone was seen a handful of times. This chain uses TRBV10-3 with TRBJ1-2; 8 bases agree with TRBD1. V was clipped by 2 bases and J by 4 bases; unmatched bases: 3. CDR3 length equals 14 residues. From germline, CDR1 is ENHRY and CDR2 SYGVKD. The CDR3 here is CAISEKGTGYGYTF. CDR3 DNA sequence: TGTGCCATCAGTGAGAAAGGGACAGGCTATGGCTACACCTTC.

The chain is built from TRBV19 and TRBJ1-2; 8 bases line up with TRBD1. The CDR3 sequence is 14 residues long. CDR1 LNHDA and CDR2 SQIVND come from the germline V gene (reference sequence). The V gene end was trimmed by 4 bases and the J gene end by 4 bases; junction bases not matched to a gene: 5. The CDR3 sequence is CASSTQGAGYGYTF. The DNA of the CDR3 is TGTGCCAGTAGTACTCAGGGGGCGGGCTATGGCTACACCTTC.

This clone has just one count. The rearrangement links TRBV4-3 to TRBJ2-2, with D perhaps TRBD1 (5 bases). The CDR3 consists of 16 residues. Trimming pared 0 bases from V and 4 bases from J, leaving 12 bases between. From germline, CDR1 is LGHNA and CDR2 YSLEER. The CDR3 spells CASSQDIRTFTGELFF. Written as DNA, the CDR3 is TGCGCCAGCAGCCAAGATATTAGGACATTCACCGGGGAGCTGTTTTTT.

This chain joins TRBV15 and TRBJ2-5; D is possibly TRBD2 (6 bases). The V gene's germline CDR1 is LNHNV and CDR2 YYDKDF (reference sequence). The CDR3 spans 15 residues. Trimming removed 2 bases at V and 3 bases at J, with 13 bases between. The CDR3 sequence: CATSRPGLNKETQYF. CDR3 nucleotides: TGTGCCACCAGCAGACCGGGACTCAATAAAGAGACCCAGTACTTC.

J is TRBJ2-1 and V is TRBV11-2, with D unclear. Trimming took off 1 base at V and 3 bases at J, with 7 bases between the two ends. This CDR3 spans 14 amino acids. Looked up from germline, CDR1 is SGHAT and CDR2 is FQNNGV. This CDR3 reads CASSLVGIYNEQFF. Written as DNA, the CDR3 is TGTGCCAGCAGCTTAGTGGGCATCTACAATGAGCAGTTCTTC.

The rearrangement joins TRBV2 to TRBJ2-6, with D possibly being TRBD2 (6 bases). The CDR3 loop spans 15 amino acids. Germline V gene sequence: CDR1 SNHLY, CDR2 FYNNEI. V was clipped by 3 bases and J by 2 bases, with 8 bases between them. CDR3 nucleotides: TGTGCCAGCAGTGAGACGGGAGCTGGGGCCAACGTCCTGACTTTC. It translates to CASSETGAGANVLTF.

This clone was seen once. This sequence joins TRBV5-4 and TRBJ2-1; the match to TRBD2 covers 14 bases. This CDR3 has 18 residues. Germline-derived CDR1 and CDR2 are SGHNT and YYREEE (reference sequence). Trimming removed 2 bases from V and 9 bases from J; junction bases left unmatched: 13. CDR3 sequence (DNA): TGTGCCAGCAGCTTCGGAACTGGGACTAGCGGGAGTACTAGTGAGCAGTTCTTC. Translating it yields CASSFGTGTSGSTSEQFF.

The J gene is TRBJ1-1, the V gene TRBV7-9; D not certain. Germline CDR1 reads SEHNR; CDR2 reads FQNEAQ (reference sequence). Trimming took off 2 bases at V and 10 bases at J, with 14 bases between the two ends. The length of the CDR3 is 13 residues. The CDR3 DNA is TGTGCCAGCAGCTTACATGAGGGTTCGAGAGCTTTCTTT. This gives the protein CASSLHEGSRAFF. Filled out from reference TRBV7-9 and TRBJ1-1, the complete variable domain reads DTGVSQNPRHKITKRGQNVTFRCDPISEHNRLYWYRQTLGQGPEFLTYFQNEAQLEKSRLLSDRFSAERPKGSFSTLEIQRTEQGDSAMYLCASSLHEGSRAFFGQGTRLTVV.

V usage is TRBV6-5 and J usage is TRBJ1-2, with unresolved D. The CDR3 has 16 amino acids. The V end was cut by 0 bases, the J end by 6 bases, with 17 bases between. Germline CDR1 reads MNHEY; CDR2 reads SVGAGI. For the CDR3, the DNA is TGTGCCAGCAGTTACTCGAGGGTCGGACCATTTAATGGCTACACCTTC. It is translated as CASSYSRVGPFNGYTF.

The rearrangement links TRBV28 to TRBJ2-3; D is ambiguous. CDR1 is MDHEN and CDR2 is SYDVKM in the germline V gene. V dropped 7 bases and J dropped 2 bases, with 10 bases sitting between them. The CDR3 has 13 residues. CDR3 protein: CASTTTATDTQYF. Written as DNA, the CDR3 is TGTGCCAGCACCACCACGGCCACAGATACGCAGTATTTT. Full variable domain (outside the CDR3, taken from reference TRBV28 and TRBJ2-3): DVKVTQSSRYLVKRTGEKVFLECVQDMDHENMFWYRQDPGLGLRLIYFSYDVKMKEKGDIPEGYSVSREKKERFSLILESASTNQTSMYLCASTTTATDTQYFGPGTRLTVL.

The sample holds one count of this clone. The V gene is TRBV29-1, the J gene TRBJ2-2; D call uncertain. The V gene's germline CDR1 is SQVTM and CDR2 ANQGSEA. Trimming left V 6 bases short and J 6 bases short, with 14 bases between. The CDR3 is 13 amino acids. CDR3 sequence reads: CSVQKDRAGELFF. The CDR3 DNA reads TGCAGCGTCCAAAAAGATCGGGCCGGGGAGCTGTTTTTT.

Of note for this clone: The same CDR3 is also encoded by other DNA sequences in this sample. V gene TRBV19 combines with J gene TRBJ1-2, with D unclear. The V gene's germline CDR1 is LNHDA and CDR2 SQIVND (reference sequence). The CDR3 runs 10 residues. Trimming removed 5 bases from V and 4 bases from J, with 2 bases in between. Here the CDR3 reads CASSGYGYTF. CDR3 coding DNA: TGTGCCAGTAGTGGCTATGGCTACACCTTC.

The chain employs TRBV5-1 and TRBJ1-4; D is perhaps TRBD1 (6 bases). The germline V gene has CDR1 SGHRS and CDR2 YFSETQ. The V gene lost 0 bases and the J gene lost 6 bases, with 9 bases spanning the gap. The CDR3 is 14 residues long. CDR3 coding DNA: TGCGCCAGCAGCTTGGGGGGGCCCCATGAAAAACTGTTTTTT. It encodes CASSLGGPHEKLFF.